This TCR beta chain emerged from a study of blood T cell repertoires in COVID-19. Across the whole study: Donors in the United States, Italy and Spain gave samples during acute or convalescent COVID-19. Sample material is recorded as cDNA or gDNA derived from T cells, B-cell-depleted T cells, or PBMCs.

V dropped 0 bases and J dropped 2; count of bases not matched to a gene: 5. CDR3 length equals 15 residues. Germline V gene data show CDR1 as GTSNPN and CDR2 as SVGIG (reference sequence). In the original processing: Researchers report that nucleated cell counts were estimated from reference gene primer amplification. The repertoire was sequenced with immunoSEQ multiplex PCR; TCRdb's copy has only in-frame clones and lacks some. Clone size and the V and J calls come from that table; the DNA yielded D and trimming. The repertoire has under 200,000 clones, 88% of them found once; the top ten carry roughly 2%.

The chain links TRBV30 to TRBJ2-5; 8 nucleotides match TRBD1. The source is a man between 50 and 59 years old who had recovered from COVID-19. The specimen was peripheral blood. In DNA, the CDR3 is TGTGCCTGGAGTGTCCGCAGGGGGCAACAAGAGACCCAGTACTTC. It codes for CAWSVRRGQQETQYF. The whole variable domain, remainder taken from reference TRBV30 and TRBJ2-5, is SQTIHQWPATLVQPVGSPLSLECTVEGTSNPNLYWYRQAAGRGLQLLFYSVGIGQISSEVPQNLSASRPQDRQFILSSKKLLLSDSGFYLCAWSVRRGQQETQYFGPGTRLLVL.